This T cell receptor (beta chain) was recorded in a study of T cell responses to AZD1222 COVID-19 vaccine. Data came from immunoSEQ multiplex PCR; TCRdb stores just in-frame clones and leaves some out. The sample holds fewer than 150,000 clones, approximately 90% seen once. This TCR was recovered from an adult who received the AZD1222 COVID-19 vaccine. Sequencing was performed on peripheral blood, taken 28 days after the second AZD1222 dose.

CDR3 in DNA: TGCAGTGCTAGTTCGCTAGCGGGAGGGAACTCCTACGAGCAGTACTTC. Protein sequence: CSASSLAGGNSYEQYF. This chain uses TRBV20-1 with TRBJ2-7, with 12 bases lining up with TRBD2. J lost 0 bases, V lost 3 bases, and 6 bases had no gene match. In germline, CDR1 is DFQATT, CDR2 SNEGSKA (reference sequence). This CDR3 is built from 16 residues.